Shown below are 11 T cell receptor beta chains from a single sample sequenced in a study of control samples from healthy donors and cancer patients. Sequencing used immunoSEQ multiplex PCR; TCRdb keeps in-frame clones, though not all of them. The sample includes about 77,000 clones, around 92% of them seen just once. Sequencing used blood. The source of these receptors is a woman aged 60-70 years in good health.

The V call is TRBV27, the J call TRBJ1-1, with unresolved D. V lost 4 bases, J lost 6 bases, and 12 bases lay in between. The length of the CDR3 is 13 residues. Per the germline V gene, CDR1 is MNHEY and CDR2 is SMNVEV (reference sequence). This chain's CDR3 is CASSWTAAAEAFF. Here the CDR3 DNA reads TGTGCCAGCAGTTGGACGGCGGCGGCTGAAGCTTTCTTT.

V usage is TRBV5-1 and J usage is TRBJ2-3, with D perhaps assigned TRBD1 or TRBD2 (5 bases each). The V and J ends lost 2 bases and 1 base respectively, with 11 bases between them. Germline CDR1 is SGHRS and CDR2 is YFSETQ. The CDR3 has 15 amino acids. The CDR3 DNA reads TGCGCCAGCAGCTTCGTGGGGGATGGCACAGATACGCAGTATTTT. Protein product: CASSFVGDGTDTQYF. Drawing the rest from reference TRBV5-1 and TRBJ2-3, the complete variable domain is KAGVTQTPRYLIKTRGQQVTLSCSPISGHRSVSWYQQTPGQGLQFLFEYFSETQRNKGNFPGRFSGRQFSNSRSEMNVSTLELGDSALYLCASSFVGDGTDTQYFGPGTRLTVL.

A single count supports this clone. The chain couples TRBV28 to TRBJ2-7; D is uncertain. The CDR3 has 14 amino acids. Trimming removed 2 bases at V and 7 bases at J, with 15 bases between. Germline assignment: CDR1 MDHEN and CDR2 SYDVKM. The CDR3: CASSLIDLFGEQYF. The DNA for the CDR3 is TGTGCCAGCAGTTTAATCGACCTCTTTGGTGAGCAGTACTTC.

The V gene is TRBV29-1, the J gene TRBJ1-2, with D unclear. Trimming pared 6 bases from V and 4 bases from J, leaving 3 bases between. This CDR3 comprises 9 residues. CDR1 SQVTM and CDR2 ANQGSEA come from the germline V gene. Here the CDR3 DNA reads TGCAGCGTAAGCTATGGCTACACCTTC. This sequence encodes CSVSYGYTF.

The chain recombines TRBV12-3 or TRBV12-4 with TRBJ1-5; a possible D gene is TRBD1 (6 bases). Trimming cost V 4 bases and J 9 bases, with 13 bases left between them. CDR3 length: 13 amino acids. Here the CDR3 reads CASSSLTGTPQHF. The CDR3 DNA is TGTGCCAGCAGTTCCCTCACAGGGACGCCCCAGCATTTT.

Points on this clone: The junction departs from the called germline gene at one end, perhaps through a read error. CDR3 residues: CASSPNRVQGTQYF. The DNA for the CDR3 is TGTGCCAGCAGCCCCAACAGGGTACAAGGGACCCAGTACTTC. The chain joins TRBV7-8 to TRBJ2-5, with D perhaps matching TRBD1 (6 bases). The length of the CDR3 is 14 residues. Germline values: CDR1 SGHVS, CDR2 FQNEAQ.

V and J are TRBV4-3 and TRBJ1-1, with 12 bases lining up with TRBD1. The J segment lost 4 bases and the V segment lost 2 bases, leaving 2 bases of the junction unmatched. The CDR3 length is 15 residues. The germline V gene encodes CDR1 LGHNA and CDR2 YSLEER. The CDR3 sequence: CASSQPGQGATEAFF. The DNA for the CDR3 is TGCGCCAGCAGCCAACCGGGACAGGGGGCCACTGAAGCTTTCTTT.

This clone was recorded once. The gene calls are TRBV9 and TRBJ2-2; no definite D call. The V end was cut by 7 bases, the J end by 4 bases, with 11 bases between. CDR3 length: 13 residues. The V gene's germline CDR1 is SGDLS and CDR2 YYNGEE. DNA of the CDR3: TGTGCCAGCGCCTACGGAGCCACCGGGGAGCTGTTTTTT. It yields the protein CASAYGATGELFF.

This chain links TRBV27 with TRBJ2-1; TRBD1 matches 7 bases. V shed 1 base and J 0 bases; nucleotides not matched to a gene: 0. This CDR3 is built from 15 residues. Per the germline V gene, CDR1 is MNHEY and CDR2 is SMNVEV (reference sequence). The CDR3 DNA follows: TGTGCCAGCAGTTTATGGGACAGCTCCTACAATGAGCAGTTCTTC. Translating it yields CASSLWDSSYNEQFF.

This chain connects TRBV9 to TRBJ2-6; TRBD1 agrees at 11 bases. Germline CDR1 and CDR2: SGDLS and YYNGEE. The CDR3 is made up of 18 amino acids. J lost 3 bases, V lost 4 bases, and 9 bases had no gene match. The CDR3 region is CASSPSDRGPGGANVLTF. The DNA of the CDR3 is TGTGCCAGCAGCCCCTCGGACAGGGGGCCAGGTGGGGCCAACGTCCTGACTTTC.

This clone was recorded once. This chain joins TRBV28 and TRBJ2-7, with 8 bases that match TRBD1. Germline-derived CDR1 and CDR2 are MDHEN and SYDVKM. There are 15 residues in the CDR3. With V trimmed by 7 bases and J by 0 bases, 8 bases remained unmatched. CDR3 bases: TGTGCCAGCATTGGAGGGGACAGGAGCTCCTACGAGCAGTACTTC. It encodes CASIGGDRSSYEQYF. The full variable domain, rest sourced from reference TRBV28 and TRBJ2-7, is DVKVTQSSRYLVKRTGEKVFLECVQDMDHENMFWYRQDPGLGLRLIYFSYDVKMKEKGDIPEGYSVSREKKERFSLILESASTNQTSMYLCASIGGDRSSYEQYFGPGTRLTVT.